These T cell receptor beta chains were read from a single sample in a study of cytomegalovirus exposure and HLA in healthy donors. Profiling relied on immunoSEQ multiplex PCR, and the TCRdb table lists in-frame clones only, not all of them. The table lists some 150,000 clones, roughly three quarters of them singletons, with 6.5% to 8.5% in the top ten. Material: PBMCs. These receptors all stem from a woman between 40 and 50 years old in good health and CMV-seropositive. CDR3s include the opening cysteine and the closing phenylalanine or tryptophan. The D gene is left open where the match is weak. Some rows mark clone size as missing; the rest say once, few, many or name a class of expanded clone.

V	D	J	size	DNA	CDR3
TRBV6-5	TRBD1	TRBJ1-6	.	TGTGCCAGCACCAGGACAGGGCCCTATAATTCACCCCTCCACTTT	CASTRTGPYNSPLHF
TRBV19	.	TRBJ2-5	.	TGTGCCAGTAGTACCCAGGGACAAGAGACCCAGTACTTC	CASSTQGQETQYF
TRBV28	TRBD1	TRBJ1-6	.	TGTGCCAGCATGACAGGGGCCAGCTCCTATAATTCACCCCTCCACTTT	CASMTGASSYNSPLHF
TRBV6-5	TRBD1	TRBJ2-2	once	TGTGCCAGCAGGGACAGGGGGCTCGACACCGGGGAGCTGTTTTTT	CASRDRGLDTGELFF
TRBV5-4	TRBD1	TRBJ1-2	.	TGTGCCAGCAGCACTGGACAGGCCTTCCCCGCCTTC	CASSTGQAFPAF
TRBV6-1	.	TRBJ1-5	once	TGTGCCAGCAGGAGGCAGGGGAACAATCAGCCCCAGCATTTT	CASRRQGNNQPQHF
TRBV6-1	TRBD1	TRBJ2-4	.	TGTGCCAGCAGTGAAAAGACCAGGGGGAATAGCAAAAACATTCAGTACTTC	CASSEKTRGNSKNIQYF
TRBV19	.	TRBJ1-1	.	TGTGCCAGTATTATCCGGGGTTCGGACACTGAAGCTTTCTTT	CASIIRGSDTEAFF
TRBV27	TRBD1	TRBJ1-1	.	TGTGCCAGCAGTTTATCGAGACAGGGGAACACTGAAGCTTTCTTT	CASSLSRQGNTEAFF
TRBV2	TRBD2	TRBJ2-5	.	TGTGCCAGCACCCTCCAGACTAGCGGGGGGGCCGAGACCCAGTACTTC	CASTLQTSGGAETQYF
TRBV4-2	.	TRBJ1-1	.	TGTGCCAGCAGCCAAGGAACGGGCACTGAAGCTTTCTTT	CASSQGTGTEAFF